The 9 T cell receptor beta chains below all came from one sample that was sequenced in a study of blood T cell repertoires in COVID-19. Sequencing used immunoSEQ multiplex PCR; TCRdb keeps in-frame clones, though not all of them. The profile shows 300,000 to 400,000 clones, 80% to 90% of them singletons. The sample consisted of PBMCs or T cells enriched from blood (not recorded which). Receptors originate from a woman aged 40-49 years with acute COVID-19.

V usage is TRBV13 and J usage is TRBJ1-6; TRBD1 is a possible D gene (5 bases). V was cut by 0 bases and J by 7 bases, with 7 bases left in between. The CDR3 runs to 14 residues. From germline, CDR1 is PRHDT and CDR2 FYEKMQ (reference sequence). The CDR3 sequence is CASSLGRGNSPLHF. In nucleotides, the CDR3 is TGTGCCAGCAGCTTAGGTCGGGGGAATTCACCCCTCCACTTT.

This clone has more than one count but fewer than ten. The rearrangement joins TRBV25-1 to TRBJ1-6; possibly TRBD1 for D (6 bases). The CDR3 is 13 amino acids. V was cut by 4 bases and J by 6 bases, with 7 bases left in between. CDR1 and CDR2 (germline): MGHDK, SYGVNS. CDR3 nucleotide sequence: TGTGCCAGCAGTGGGGGGCTTAATTCACCCCTCCACTTT. It specifies CASSGGLNSPLHF. Filled out from reference TRBV25-1 and TRBJ1-6, the complete variable domain reads EADIYQTPRYLVIGTGKKITLECSQTMGHDKMYWYQQDPGMELHLIHYSYGVNSTEKGDLSSESTVSRIRTEHFPLTLESARPSHTSQYLCASSGGLNSPLHFGNGTRLTVT.

The V call is TRBV12-3 or TRBV12-4, the J call TRBJ1-1; 8 nucleotides line up with TRBD1. This CDR3 has 13 residues. The V gene end was trimmed by 6 bases and the J gene end by 3 bases; junction bases not matched to a gene: 3. The DNA of the CDR3 is TGTGCCAGCAGAAAACAGGGGGACACTGAAGCTTTCTTT. Encoded protein: CASRKQGDTEAFF.

The CDR3 DNA reads TGTGCCAGCAGCCACGGACTAGATCCAGATACGCAGTATTTT. Translation: CASSHGLDPDTQYF. V usage is TRBV3-1 (or the pseudogene TRBV3-2) and J usage is TRBJ2-3; 7 bases agree with TRBD2. Germline V CDR1 and CDR2: LGHDT, YNNKEL (reference sequence). V shed 3 bases, J shed 4 bases, and the junction held 4 bases outside the gene matches. CDR3 length: 14 amino acids.

This clone appeared a single time. The chain combines TRBV7-3 with TRBJ2-7, with 7 bases fitting TRBD1. J gave up 1 base and V 1 base, and 1 base lay outside the gene matches. The germline CDR1 and CDR2 sequences are SGHTA and FQGTGA. The CDR3 consists of 14 residues. CDR3 in DNA: TGTGCCAGCAGCTTAATGGGACAGTCCTACGAGCAGTACTTC. Protein: CASSLMGQSYEQYF.

J is TRBJ2-3 and V is TRBV6-6; the match to TRBD2 covers 14 bases. Germline lookup yields CDR1 MNHNY and CDR2 SVGAGI (reference sequence). The CDR3 has 20 residues. V lost 5 bases, J lost 1 base, and 14 bases stayed unmatched. The CDR3 nucleotides read TGTGCCAGCAGTCGATCCCCCCCGGGACTAGCGGGAGAGCGCACAGATACGCAGTATTTT. Translation: CASSRSPPGLAGERTDTQYF.

The CDR3 is CASSQRSWTENNSPLHF. In nucleotides, the CDR3 is TGCGCCAGCAGCCAACGATCCTGGACAGAAAATAATTCACCCCTCCACTTT. The rearrangement uses TRBV4-1 and TRBJ1-6, with a possible D match to TRBD1 (6 bases). The germline V gene has CDR1 MGHRA and CDR2 YSYEKL. Trimming took off 2 bases at V and 5 bases at J, with 16 bases between the two ends. The CDR3 has 17 amino acids.

The chain links TRBV6-2 or TRBV6-3 to TRBJ1-2, with D tentatively TRBD1 (6 bases). V gave up 4 bases and J gave up 4 bases, with 16 bases separating them. Germline values: CDR1 MNHEY, CDR2 SVGEGT. The CDR3 is 15 residues long. CDR3 sequence (DNA): TGTGCCAGCAGTTTCGCCCGGACAGCCCGCTATGGCTACACCTTC. Protein: CASSFARTARYGYTF.

This sequence joins TRBV28 and TRBJ2-7; no firm D call. The CDR3 has 12 amino acids. Germline CDR1 MDHEN, CDR2 SYDVKM. The germline V and J ends were trimmed by 3 bases and 4 bases, with 7 bases remaining between them. CDR3 protein: CASSFGRYEQYF. The DNA of the CDR3 is TGTGCCAGCAGTTTTGGCAGATACGAGCAGTACTTC.